This T cell receptor beta chain originates from a study of cytomegalovirus exposure and HLA in healthy donors. Background on the study: A data release that came early held roughly 80 million unique TCRs from HLA-typed donors. Study outcomes and limitations: Indistinguishability led to the exclusion of some V segments, TRBV6-2 and TRBV6-3 included.

The CDR3 has 13 amino acids. Trimming stripped 1 base from V and 2 bases from J, with 9 bases between. From germline, CDR1 is GTSNPN and CDR2 SVGIG (reference sequence). Donors had nominal health at sampling but likely had unrecorded immune exposures. A remark on this clone: The antigen remains unidentified.

PCR used 60 Vbeta primers and 13 Jbeta primers. Data came from immunoSEQ multiplex PCR; TCRdb stores just in-frame clones and leaves some out. The sample has over 90,000 clones; over 75% are singletons. Source material: PBMCs. V gene TRBV30 combines with J gene TRBJ2-7, with a weak D call TRBD1 (5 bases). The TCR was taken from a middle-aged man in good health and CMV-seropositive. CDR3 sequence reads: CAWSAGRTYEQYF. CDR3 nucleotide sequence: TGTGCCTGGAGTGCAGGGCGAACCTACGAGCAGTACTTC.